This T cell receptor (beta chain) was sequenced during a study of T cell repertoires in breast cancer (dated by TCRdb to the mid-2010s). With regard to the full study: The study profiled tumors, lymph nodes and peripheral blood lymphocytes from breast cancer patients, plus peripheral blood from healthy control donors. Most of the 21 patient tumors analyzed for shared TCRs were ER+/PR+. Nine healthy donors, of an age range similar to that of the patients, were included as controls. On average, sequencing produced around 500,000 sequences per sample, which came to about 9.7 reads per input cell. The study reasoned that TCRs shared between breast cancer patients would target shared antigens, given breast cancer's low mutational burden and rare common mutations. Tumors and tumor-involved lymph nodes were minced, digested with Liberase and DNase, and then passed through 70-um and 40-um filters. Tumor-free lymph nodes were processed without enzymatic digestion, and Ficoll was used to separate blood samples. The paper as a whole reports these results and caveats: About fourfold more TCRs were shared with matched tumor repertoires by tumor-involved sentinel lymph nodes than by tumor-free nodes (roughly 8% versus 2%). Emulsion RT-PCR was considered qualitative rather than quantitative, since transcript abundance and primer differences skewed clone recovery. Discarding singleton TCRs and sampling only part of each tumor may have missed genuine antitumor clones. Eighteen TCR pairs were shared across seven or more patient tumors and rarely found in control blood, suggesting possible tumor specificity. Shared TCRs showed TRBV7 predominance, possibly reflecting tumor recognition or mispriming bias from eight TRBV7 primers. Shared TCRs were encoded by various nucleotide sequences, which suggests selection and expansion based on antigen.

Details on this clonotype: Its specific antigen is unknown. No base qualities exist here, and no much larger clone lies one base off it.

To analyze paired alpha-beta TCRs of CD8+ T cells, the researchers used an expanded emulsion RT-PCR method with primers covering all TCR V genes. Before emulsion RT-PCR, CD8+ T cells were isolated using a CD8 positive selection kit and then incubated overnight in 8 to 10 IU/mL IL-2. The germline V gene supplies CDR1 MNHEY and CDR2 SVGAGI. The trim is 2 bases for V and 4 bases for J, with a gap of 15 bases between the germline ends. The CDR3, cysteine through phenylalanine, is 16 amino acids long. Solely the CDR3 DNA is kept, with 48 bases framed from the first base. Receptor libraries were prepared by emulsion pairing. A second nested PCR with blocking oligos suppressed unpaired genes, then a third nested PCR added Illumina adaptors and barcodes. Each master mix for emulsion RT-PCR held about 5,000-270,000 T cells along with C-region, Stepout and V-region primers. Emulsions were generated with the Micellula Emulsion and Purification Kit, and RT-PCR used Qiagen OneStep RT-PCR reagents. Pooled libraries were sequenced on an Illumina MiSeq with paired-end 2 x 250 reads. Per the original workflow: Read pairs were joined in Galaxy and clipped at the engineered overlap into separate alpha and beta files; unclipped reads were discarded. Alpha-beta pairs were assigned with CompleteTCR, a MiTCR-based pipeline that links chains sharing read cluster identifiers using an R script. TCR sequences that were observed only once, about 1-3.4% of the total, were removed as potential sequencing errors. TCRdb passed the public sequencing reads through fastp at Q25 and MiXCR, retaining productive beta sequences. Rows are combined by CDR3 protein, so each entry shows the most common genes and DNA. The V and J calls were not made by the authors but by TCRdb's processing. The sample has tens of thousands of distinct CDR3 sequences on record, roughly 44% of them singletons. In total, the top ten clones hold roughly 60% of the sample.

The TCR was taken from a pool of human donors with breast cancer or a healthy control (not recorded which). The chain is assembled from TRBV6-5 and TRBJ2-1; the D gene assignment is perhaps TRBD1 or TRBD2, with each matching 6 bases. Sample: CD8+ T cells. The DNA sequence is as follows: TGTGCCAGCAGTTACGGCAGCGGAGGGGGTTACAATGAGCAGTTCTTC. It is translated as CASSYGSGGGYNEQFF.